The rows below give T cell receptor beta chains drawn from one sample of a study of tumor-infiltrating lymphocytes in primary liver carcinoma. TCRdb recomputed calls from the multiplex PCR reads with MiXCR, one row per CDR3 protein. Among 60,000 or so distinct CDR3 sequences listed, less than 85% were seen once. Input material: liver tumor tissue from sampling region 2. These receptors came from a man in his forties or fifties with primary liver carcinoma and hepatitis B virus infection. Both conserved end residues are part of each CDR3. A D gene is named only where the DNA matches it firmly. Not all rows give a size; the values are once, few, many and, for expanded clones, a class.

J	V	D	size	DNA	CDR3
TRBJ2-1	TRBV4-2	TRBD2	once	TGTGCCAGCAGCCAACTGAGCGGGAGGGCCGTTTACATTGAGCAGTTCTTC	CASSQLSGRAVYIEQFF
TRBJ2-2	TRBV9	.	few	TGTGCCAGCAGCGTAGCGTCCGGGACTCTCAACACCGGGGAGCTGTTTTTT	CASSVASGTLNTGELFF
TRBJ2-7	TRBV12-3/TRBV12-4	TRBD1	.	TGTGCCAGGAGTATGGGGACAGGGAGGTCCTACGAGGAGTACTTC	CARSMGTGRSYEEYF
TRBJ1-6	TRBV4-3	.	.	TGCGCCGGCAGCCAAGACAGACGGGTCAATTCACCCCTCCACTTT	CAGSQDRRVNSPLHF
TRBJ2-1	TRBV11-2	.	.	TGTGCCAGCATCTTATGCCGGCTAGTTAGTGATCAGTTCTTC	CASILCRLVSDQFF
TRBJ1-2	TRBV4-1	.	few	TGCGCCAGTAGCCAAGGGGATAGGAGCTATGGCTACACCTTC	CASSQGDRSYGYTF
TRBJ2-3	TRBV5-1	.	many	TGCGCCAGCAGCTTGGGTGGAATACCCACAGATACGCAGTATTTT	CASSLGGIPTDTQYF
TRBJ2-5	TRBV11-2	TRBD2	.	TGTGCCAACAGCCAAACTCCTGGCGGGGGGACCCAGTACTTC	CANSQTPGGGTQYF
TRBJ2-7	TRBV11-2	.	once	TGTGCCTGCAGATTAACCGACGGAGTCTACGAGCAGTACTTC	CACRLTDGVYEQYF
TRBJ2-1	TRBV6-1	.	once	TGTGCCAGCAGTCCGAGCCCCTACAATGAGCGGTTCTTC	CASSPSPYNERFF
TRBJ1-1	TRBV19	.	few	TGTGCCAGTAGTAACGGGGGGATCGACTACACTGAAGCTTTCTTT	CASSNGGIDYTEAFF
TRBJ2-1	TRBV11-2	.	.	TGTGCCAGCAGCACGGTGGTCAGCTCCTACAATGAGCAGTTCTTC	CASSTVVSSYNEQFF